This passage covers 25 T cell receptor beta chains from one sample sequenced in a study of shared clonotypes between healthy human individuals. Sequencing was performed with immunoSEQ multiplex PCR; in TCRdb, only in-frame clones are kept and a portion is missing. The repertoire includes about 980,000 clones, over 75% of them detected once, and over 1.3% sits in the top ten. Sequenced input: memory CD4+ T cells sorted from blood. Subset meaning: CD45RA-negative fraction. The receptors originated from a man between 18 and 35 years old in good health.

This chain connects TRBV19 to TRBJ1-6; unclear D gene. The CDR3 sequence is 18 residues long. Between the trimmed V and J ends, which lost 3 bases and 0 bases, there was a span of 15 bases. The germline V gene encodes CDR1 LNHDA and CDR2 SQIVND (reference sequence). The CDR3 DNA reads TGTGCCAGTAGTATCTACAGTCGAACAAGCTCCTATAATTCACCCCTCCACTTT. As protein: CASSIYSRTSSYNSPLHF.

The V and J genes are TRBV29-1 and TRBJ1-1; no clear D. Trimming removed 8 bases from V and 1 base from J, with 11 bases in between. The germline V gene encodes CDR1 SQVTM and CDR2 ANQGSEA. This CDR3 is 12 amino acids long. The CDR3 is CSSEDRNTEAFF. In DNA, the CDR3 is TGCAGCTCCGAAGACCGGAACACTGAAGCTTTCTTT.

This clone was seen a single time. This sequence joins TRBV10-3 and TRBJ1-2, with unresolved D. The CDR3 is made up of 13 amino acids. V lost 8 bases and J 3 bases, leaving 13 bases between the germline ends. Germline assignment: CDR1 ENHRY and CDR2 SYGVKD. CDR3 sequence (DNA): TGTGCCATCGGCGGGGATTCCGACTATGGCTACACCTTC. The encoded protein is CAIGGDSDYGYTF.

The chain carries TRBV7-2 and TRBJ2-7; 14 bases agree with TRBD2. The CDR3 sequence is 17 residues long. Germline V lookup: CDR1 SGHTA, CDR2 FQGNSA. V was pared by 2 bases and J by 6 bases, with 9 bases of the junction left unmatched. The CDR3 loop is CASSLWGTSGSSSEQYF. The CDR3 DNA reads as TGTGCCAGCAGCTTATGGGGGACTAGCGGGAGTTCGAGCGAGCAGTACTTC.

The CDR3: CASSLALDSMNTEAFF. The CDR3 DNA sequence: TGCGCCAGCAGCTTGGCCCTGGACAGCATGAACACTGAAGCTTTCTTT. The chain combines TRBV5-1 with TRBJ1-1, with TRBD1 as a possible D gene (6 bases). CDR1 SGHRS and CDR2 YFSETQ come from the germline V gene. The CDR3 extends over 16 amino acids. The V end lost 0 bases, the J end lost 0 bases, and 12 bases lay between the germline ends.

This rearrangement joins TRBV9 to TRBJ2-7, with 11 nucleotides matching TRBD1. There are 13 residues in the CDR3. Germline CDR1 is SGDLS and CDR2 is YYNGEE. V gave up 2 bases and J gave up 9 bases; unmatched junction bases: 4. This CDR3 is CASSVGQGGGQYF. Here the CDR3 DNA reads TGTGCCAGCAGCGTGGGACAGGGGGGTGGGCAGTACTTC.

V is TRBV7-2 and J is TRBJ2-5; tentative D call: TRBD1 (7 bases). The CDR3 contains 15 residues. The germline gives CDR1 SGHTA, CDR2 FQGNSA. V was shortened by 1 base and J by 5 bases, with 14 bases between the two germline ends. The CDR3: CASSLEAGGWETQYF. The CDR3 DNA reads TGTGCCAGCAGCTTAGAGGCAGGGGGGTGGGAGACCCAGTACTTC.

The rearrangement links TRBV9 to TRBJ1-5; a possible D gene is TRBD1 (6 bases). The CDR3 runs to 14 residues. Trimming pared 7 bases from V and 4 bases from J, leaving 15 bases between. Germline V gives CDR1 SGDLS, CDR2 YYNGEE. The CDR3 DNA is TGTGCCAGCGGCCAGGGGAAGGGAAATCAGCCCCAGCATTTT. Protein product: CASGQGKGNQPQHF.

V gene TRBV7-8 combines with J gene TRBJ1-3; D remains ambiguous. The length of the CDR3 is 15 residues. Germline V CDR1 and CDR2: SGHVS, FQNEAQ. V lost 4 bases to trimming and J lost 3 bases, with 13 bases between them. CDR3 amino acids: CASSYGVALGNTIYF. The CDR3 coding sequence is TGTGCCAGCAGCTACGGGGTTGCACTTGGAAACACCATATATTTT.

This clone was counted only a few times. The J gene is TRBJ2-4, the V gene TRBV30; maybe TRBD2 (5 bases). The CDR3 has 14 residues. Germline V gene data show CDR1 as GTSNPN and CDR2 as SVGIG (reference sequence). V was shortened by 1 base and J by 0 bases, with 7 bases between the two germline ends. CDR3 sequence (DNA): TGTGCCTGGAGTGGAGGGCTAGCCAAAAACATTCAGTACTTC. Translating it yields CAWSGGLAKNIQYF.

The J gene is TRBJ2-5, the V gene TRBV4-1; D tentatively fits TRBD1 or TRBD2 (5 bases each). In germline, CDR1 is MGHRA, CDR2 YSYEKL. V was pared by 2 bases and J by 2 bases, with 21 bases between. CDR3 length equals 18 residues. CDR3 sequence: CASSQKRGVSPPQETQYF. CDR3 nucleotides: TGCGCCAGCAGCCAAAAACGAGGGGTTTCCCCTCCACAAGAGACCCAGTACTTC.

This chain links TRBV5-1 with TRBJ2-2; perhaps TRBD2 as D (6 bases). Trimming shortened V by 0 bases and J by 5 bases, and 11 bases separated the two germline ends. In germline, CDR1 is SGHRS, CDR2 YFSETQ. The CDR3 contains 15 residues. CDR3 region: CASSLDPSATGELFF. The CDR3 bases are TGCGCCAGCAGCTTGGATCCTAGCGCGACCGGGGAGCTGTTTTTT. The full variable domain, rest sourced from reference TRBV5-1 and TRBJ2-2, is KAGVTQTPRYLIKTRGQQVTLSCSPISGHRSVSWYQQTPGQGLQFLFEYFSETQRNKGNFPGRFSGRQFSNSRSEMNVSTLELGDSALYLCASSLDPSATGELFFGEGSRLTVL.

The chain employs TRBV5-6 and TRBJ1-2; D call uncertain. The CDR3 is 13 residues long. In germline, CDR1 is SGHDT, CDR2 YYEEEE. V dropped 0 bases and J dropped 5 bases, with 8 bases sitting between them. The CDR3 here is CASSLVVEYGYTF. Written as DNA, the CDR3 is TGTGCCAGCAGCTTGGTAGTAGAGTATGGCTACACCTTC.

The V call is TRBV7-8, the J call TRBJ1-1; D not resolved. CDR3 length equals 14 residues. V lost 6 bases, J lost 0 bases, and 11 bases lay in between. Germline CDR1 is SGHVS and CDR2 is FQNEAQ. The CDR3 nucleotides are TGTGCCAGCAGGCTGCTTAGCATGAACACTGAAGCTTTCTTT. Translating gives CASRLLSMNTEAFF.

This sequence joins TRBV14 and TRBJ2-7; D perhaps matches TRBD2 (5 bases). The CDR3 is made up of 13 amino acids. Trimming removed 3 bases at V and 3 bases at J, with 9 bases between. CDR1 is SGHDN and CDR2 is FVKESK in the germline V gene. CDR3 bases: TGTGCCAGCAGCCAGGACTGGGACTACGAGCAGTACTTC. As protein: CASSQDWDYEQYF. The full variable domain, with the rest looked up from reference TRBV14 and TRBJ2-7, is EAGVTQFPSHSVIEKGQTVTLRCDPISGHDNLYWYRRVMGKEIKFLLHFVKESKQDESGMPNNRFLAERTGGTYSTLKVQPAELEDSGVYFCASSQDWDYEQYFGPGTRLTVT.

This clone was counted between two and nine times. The chain has TRBV2 and TRBJ1-5; D ambiguous. V was trimmed by 6 bases and J by 3 bases, leaving 15 bases between them. CDR3 size: 15 residues. From germline, CDR1 is SNHLY and CDR2 FYNNEI. The CDR3: CASRETEAPNQPQHF. In DNA form, the CDR3 reads TGTGCCAGCAGAGAGACCGAAGCACCCAATCAGCCCCAGCATTTT.

This sequence joins TRBV28 and TRBJ1-3; D call uncertain. The CDR3 contains 15 residues. CDR1 MDHEN and CDR2 SYDVKM come from the germline V gene. V lost 2 bases to trimming and J lost 0 bases, with 8 bases between them. The CDR3 sequence: CASSLGRFSGNTIYF. The DNA of the CDR3 is TGTGCCAGCAGTTTAGGGCGATTCTCTGGAAACACCATATATTTT.

The chain links TRBV5-4 to TRBJ2-1; D gene ambiguous. V was pared by 3 bases and J by 6 bases, with 4 bases between. There are 11 residues in the CDR3. In germline, CDR1 is SGHNT, CDR2 YYREEE (reference sequence). The CDR3 region has the DNA TGTGCCAGCAGCTCTTTCAATGAGCAGTTCTTC. Translated: CASSSFNEQFF.

The chain recombines TRBV6-5 with TRBJ2-3, with 7 positions matching TRBD2. Looked up from germline, CDR1 is MNHEY and CDR2 is SVGAGI. V gave up 5 bases and J gave up 10 bases; unmatched junction bases: 3. The CDR3 is 11 residues long. The CDR3 nucleotides are TGTGCCAGCAGTCGGGCGGGGGCGCAGTATTTT. This translates into CASSRAGAQYF.

The chain combines TRBV7-9 with TRBJ2-5; TRBD1 agrees at 10 bases. Germline CDR1 reads SEHNR; CDR2 reads FQNEAQ (reference sequence). Losses at the gene ends were 0 bases for V and 1 base for J; bases not matched to a gene: 5. CDR3 length: 17 amino acids. CDR3 sequence: CASSLARDRGGQETQYF. DNA for the CDR3: TGTGCCAGCAGCTTAGCGCGGGACAGGGGTGGCCAAGAGACCCAGTACTTC.

The V and J genes are TRBV5-6 and TRBJ2-3; 9 bases map to TRBD1. This CDR3 spans 15 amino acids. V dropped 4 bases and J dropped 3; count of bases not matched to a gene: 6. The germline gives CDR1 SGHDT, CDR2 YYEEEE. The CDR3 bases are TGTGCCAGCAGCGCTGGGACAGGGAAGACAGATACGCAGTATTTT. Translated: CASSAGTGKTDTQYF. The whole variable domain, remainder taken from reference TRBV5-6 and TRBJ2-3, is DAGVTQSPTHLIKTRGQQVTLRCSPKSGHDTVSWYQQALGQGPQFIFQYYEEEERQRGNFPDRFSGHQFPNYSSELNVNALLLGDSALYLCASSAGTGKTDTQYFGPGTRLTVL.

The CDR3 here is CASSLPGGRHGNTIYF. The CDR3 DNA is TGTGCCAGCAGCCTGCCAGGGGGCCGACATGGAAACACCATATATTTT. The J gene is TRBJ1-3, the V gene TRBV14; 8 bases align to TRBD1. This CDR3 is built from 16 residues. Germline CDR1 is SGHDN and CDR2 is FVKESK. The V gene end was trimmed by 4 bases and the J gene end by 3 bases; junction bases not matched to a gene: 8.

This clone was detected once. Written as DNA, the CDR3 is TGTGCCACCCTCCCCTACGAGCAGTACTTC. This codes for CATLPYEQYF. The rearrangement uses TRBV27 and TRBJ2-7; D is uncertain. This CDR3 spans 10 amino acids. Between the trimmed V and J ends, which lost 10 bases and 2 bases, there was a span of 6 bases. CDR1 is MNHEY, CDR2 SMNVEV, per germline (reference sequence).

The V call is TRBV5-1, the J call TRBJ1-5, with D tentatively TRBD1 (5 bases). The CDR3 loop spans 15 amino acids. Trimming shortened V by 4 bases and J by 4 bases, and 15 bases separated the two germline ends. Germline V lookup: CDR1 SGHRS, CDR2 YFSETQ. CDR3 sequence: CASSPEDSLNQPQHF. The CDR3 DNA follows: TGCGCCAGCAGCCCCGAAGACAGCCTTAATCAGCCCCAGCATTTT.

This clone was observed a few times. This chain connects TRBV10-2 to TRBJ1-1; no firm D call. CDR1 and CDR2 from the germline V gene are WSHSY and SAAADI. The length of the CDR3 is 9 residues. Trimming stripped 8 bases from V and 5 bases from J, with 3 bases between. CDR3 protein: CASGTEAFF. In DNA form, the CDR3 reads TGCGCCAGCGGGACTGAAGCTTTCTTT.